This T cell receptor (beta chain) was observed in a study of blood T cell repertoires in COVID-19. For the study at large: T cells, B-cell-depleted T cells, or PBMCs supplied cDNA or gDNA.

Cohort placement rested on clinical history that participants reported themselves. Clones were read by immunoSEQ multiplex PCR, and TCRdb kept only the in-frame ones, dropping some. The table records 250,000 to 300,000 clones, around 80% of them present only once. Source material: PBMCs or T cells enriched from blood (not recorded which). The TCR sequence derives from a man younger than 45 with acute COVID-19.

The CDR3 nucleotides read TGTGCCAGCAGCTTCTGGCGGGAGCGTCACAATGAGCAGTTCTTC. Translated, it gives CASSFWRERHNEQFF. The V gene is TRBV7-9, the J gene TRBJ2-1; 7 bases map to TRBD2. J was trimmed by 5 bases and V by 3 bases; bases with no gene match: 7. CDR1 SEHNR and CDR2 FQNEAQ come from the germline V gene (reference sequence). CDR3 length: 15 amino acids.